This T cell receptor beta chain comes out of a study of T cell responses to AZD1222 COVID-19 vaccine. Study-level points and caveats: Repertoire sampling happened only post peak T cell response. Mostly white British, mostly female donors; authors suggested clonal diversity may be underestimated.

This clone was counted a few times. Its antigen is unknown. Germline V gene sequence: CDR1 MNHEY, CDR2 SVGEGT. J was trimmed by 3 bases and V by 5 bases; bases with no gene match: 5. This CDR3 has 16 amino acids. Assay used: immunoSEQ multiplex PCR; TCRdb lists only in-frame clones, some missing. The sample contains approximately 140,000 clones, roughly 88% of which appear only once. The sample consisted of peripheral blood, taken 28 days after the second AZD1222 dose. V usage is TRBV6-2 or TRBV6-3 and J usage is TRBJ2-2, with TRBD2 matching over 11 bases. This receptor was identified in an adult who received the AZD1222 COVID-19 vaccine. The CDR3 DNA follows: TGTGCCAGCAGTCGATTGGGACTAGCGGACACCGGGGAGCTGTTTTTT. It translates to CASSRLGLADTGELFF.